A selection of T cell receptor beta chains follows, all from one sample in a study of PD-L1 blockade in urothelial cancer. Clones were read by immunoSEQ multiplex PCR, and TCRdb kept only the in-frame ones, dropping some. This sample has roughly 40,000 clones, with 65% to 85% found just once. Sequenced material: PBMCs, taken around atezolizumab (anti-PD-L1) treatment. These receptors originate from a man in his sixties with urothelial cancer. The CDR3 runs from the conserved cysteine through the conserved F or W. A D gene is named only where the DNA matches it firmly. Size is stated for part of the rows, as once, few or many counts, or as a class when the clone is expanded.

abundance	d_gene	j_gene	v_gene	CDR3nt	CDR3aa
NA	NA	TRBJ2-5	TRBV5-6	TGTGCCAGCAGCCCCGGACGGAGGGCCCAGTACTTC	CASSPGRRAQYF
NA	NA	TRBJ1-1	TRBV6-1	TGTGCCAGCAGTGAGGGGCCTGAAGCTTTCTTT	CASSEGPEAFF
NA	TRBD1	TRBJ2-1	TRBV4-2	TGTGCCAGCAGCCAAGAAGGGGGCTCCCAGCAGTTCTTC	CASSQEGGSQQFF
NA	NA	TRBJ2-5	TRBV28	TGTGCCAGCAGTTATAGACAGCGTCCTAGCCAAGAGACCCAGTACTTC	CASSYRQRPSQETQYF
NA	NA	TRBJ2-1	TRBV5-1	TGCGCCAGCGGGGCTGGGGGCGGGTACAATGAGCAGTTCTTC	CASGAGGGYNEQFF
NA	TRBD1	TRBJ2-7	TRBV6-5	TGTGCCAGCACCCCCTCGACAGGGGGCGTCCACGAGCAGTACTTC	CASTPSTGGVHEQYF
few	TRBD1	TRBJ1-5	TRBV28	TGTGCCAGCTACTTCTCGGGACAGGTGAATCAGCCCCAGCATTTT	CASYFSGQVNQPQHF
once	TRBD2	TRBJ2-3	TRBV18	TGTGCCAGCTCACCGCCCCCCCCAGCGGGAGTCAGAGATACGCAGTATTTT	CASSPPPPAGVRDTQYF
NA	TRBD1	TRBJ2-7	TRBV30	TGTGCCTGGAGCCGAAGGGGACAGAACGTTCCCTACGAGCAGTACTTC	CAWSRRGQNVPYEQYF
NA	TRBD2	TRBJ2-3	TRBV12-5	TGTGCTAGTGCCCTGGGACTAGCGGGGGGAAACACAGATACGCAGTATTTT	CASALGLAGGNTDTQYF
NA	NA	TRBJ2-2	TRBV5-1	TGCGCCAGCAGCTCTGGCGGGGGCCACACCGGGGAGCTGTTTTTT	CASSSGGGHTGELFF
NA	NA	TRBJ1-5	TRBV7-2	TGTGCCAGCAGCTTGAACGCAGGGCAGCCCCAGCATTTT	CASSLNAGQPQHF
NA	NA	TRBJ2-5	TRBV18	TGTGCCAGCTCACCGGAGGGTGGCCGCCAAGAGACCCAGTACTTC	CASSPEGGRQETQYF
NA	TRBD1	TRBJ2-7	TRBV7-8	TGTGCCAGCAGCTTAAACAGGGGGCTTAGCGAGCAGTACTTC	CASSLNRGLSEQYF
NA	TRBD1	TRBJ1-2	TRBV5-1	TGCGCCAGCAGCATGGGGGGGGACAGCGGTCTGGAGGGCTACACCTTC	CASSMGGDSGLEGYTF
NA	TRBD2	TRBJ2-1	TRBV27	TGTGCCAGCAGTTTCATCTCTAGCGGGGGTCGGTACAATGAGCAGTTCTTC	CASSFISSGGRYNEQFF
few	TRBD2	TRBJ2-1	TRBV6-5	TGTGCCAGCAGCAGACCTAGCGGGGCGTACAATGAGCAGTTCTTC	CASSRPSGAYNEQFF
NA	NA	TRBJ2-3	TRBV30	TGTGCCTGGAGTGCCCTCACAGATACGCAGTATTTT	CAWSALTDTQYF
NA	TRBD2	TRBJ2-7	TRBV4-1	TGCGCCAGCAGCCGCGGACTAGCGTACGAGCAGTACTTC	CASSRGLAYEQYF
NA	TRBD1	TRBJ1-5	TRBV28	TGTGCCAGCAGTTACCCCCGGGACAGACCTTATAGCAATCAGCCCCAGCATTTT	CASSYPRDRPYSNQPQHF
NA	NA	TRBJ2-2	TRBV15	TGTGCCACCAGCAGAGATAAAAACGGGGAGCTGTTTTTT	CATSRDKNGELFF
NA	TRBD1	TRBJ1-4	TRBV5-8	TGTGCCAGCAGCTTCGGACAGGTCGGTGAAAAACTGTTTTTT	CASSFGQVGEKLFF
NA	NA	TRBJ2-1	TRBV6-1	TGTGCCAGCAGTCCGCGGACCTACAATGAGCAGTTCTTC	CASSPRTYNEQFF
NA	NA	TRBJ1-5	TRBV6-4	TGTGCCAGCAGTGACTTCGGTTCAAACTATCAGCCCCAGCATTTT	CASSDFGSNYQPQHF
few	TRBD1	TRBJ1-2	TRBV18	TGTGCCAGCTCACGGCGACAGGGGAGTTTTGGTGGCTACACCTTC	CASSRRQGSFGGYTF
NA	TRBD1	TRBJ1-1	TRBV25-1	TGTGCCAGCACCCGGACAGGGGACGCTGAAGCTTTCTTT	CASTRTGDAEAFF
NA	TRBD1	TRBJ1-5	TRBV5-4	TGTGCCACCCCGACAGGGGCCGAGAGCAATCAGCCCCAGCATTTT	CATPTGAESNQPQHF
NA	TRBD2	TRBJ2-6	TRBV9	TGTGCCAGCAGCGTAGCTCGGCGGCTAGCGGGCTTCTCTGGGGCCAACGTCCTGACTTTC	CASSVARRLAGFSGANVLTF
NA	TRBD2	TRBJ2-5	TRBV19	TGTGCCAGTAGTGGTCGCGGGAGAACCCATAAAGAGACCCAGTACTTC	CASSGRGRTHKETQYF
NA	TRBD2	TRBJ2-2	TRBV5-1	TGCGCCAGCAGCTTGGTACTAGCGGGGGCAACGAACACCGGGGAGCTGTTTTTT	CASSLVLAGATNTGELFF
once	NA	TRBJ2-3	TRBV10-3	TGTGCCATCAGTGAGTCGTGGCAGGGGATAGATACGCAGTATTTT	CAISESWQGIDTQYF
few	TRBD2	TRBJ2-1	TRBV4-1	TGCGCCAGCAGCCAAGAGCGGCTAGCGGGAGCCAATGAGCAGTTCTTC	CASSQERLAGANEQFF
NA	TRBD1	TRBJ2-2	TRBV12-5	TGTGCTAGTGCCAATACAGGGGGCAGTACCGGGGAGCTGTTTTTT	CASANTGGSTGELFF
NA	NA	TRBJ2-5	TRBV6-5	TGTGCCAGCGCGGGGACGTTTATGAGGGAGACCCAGTACTTC	CASAGTFMRETQYF
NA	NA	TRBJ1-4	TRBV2	TGTGCCAGCAGTTCCGGGACAACGGAAAAACTGTTTTTT	CASSSGTTEKLFF
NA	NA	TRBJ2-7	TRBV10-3	TGTGCCATCAGTGAGGGAGGGGGCGCGGCCGAGCAGTACTTC	CAISEGGGAAEQYF
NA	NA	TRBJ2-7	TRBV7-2	TGTGCCAGCAGGCCTTCAGCGGCTAGCTCCTACGAGCAGTACTTC	CASRPSAASSYEQYF
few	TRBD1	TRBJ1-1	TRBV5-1	TGCGCCAGCGAAACTGGGACAGGGCTGAACACTGAAGCTTTCTTT	CASETGTGLNTEAFF
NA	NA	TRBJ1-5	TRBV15	TGTGCCACCAGCAGATACAGAGATAATCAGCCCCAGCATTTT	CATSRYRDNQPQHF
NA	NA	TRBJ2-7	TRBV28	TGTGCCAGCAGAACCCACGGCGAGCAGTACTTC	CASRTHGEQYF
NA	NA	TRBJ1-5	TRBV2	TGTGCCAGCAGTCCCACGTTGGGGGCTAGCAATCAGCCCCAGCATTTT	CASSPTLGASNQPQHF
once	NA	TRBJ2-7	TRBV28	TGTGCCAGCAGTTTACCCGGGGTCTACGAGCAGTACTTC	CASSLPGVYEQYF
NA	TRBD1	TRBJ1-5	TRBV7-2	TGTGCCAGCAGCCCACCGGGACAGGGGGGTCAGCCCCAGCATTTT	CASSPPGQGGQPQHF
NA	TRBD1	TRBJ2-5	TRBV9	TGTGCCAGCAGCTTCCAAACCCCCGGGACAGGGTCAGAGACCCAGTACTTC	CASSFQTPGTGSETQYF
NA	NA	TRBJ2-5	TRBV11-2	TGTGCCAGCAGCTTAGGAAGAGGCCTACAGACCCAGTACTTC	CASSLGRGLQTQYF
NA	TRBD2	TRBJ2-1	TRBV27	TGTGCCAGCAGTTTTCTAGCGGGAGGGTATGAGCAGTTCTTC	CASSFLAGGYEQFF
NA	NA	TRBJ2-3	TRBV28	TGTGCCAGCAGTCTCTACACAGATACGCAGTATTTT	CASSLYTDTQYF
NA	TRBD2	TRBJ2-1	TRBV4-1	TGCGCCAGCAGCCAAGATCAGACGACTAGCGGGGGGAATGAGCAGTTCTTC	CASSQDQTTSGGNEQFF
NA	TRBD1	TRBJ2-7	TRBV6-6	TGTGCCAGCAGTTATTGGACAGGGATTTCCTACGAGCAGTACTTC	CASSYWTGISYEQYF
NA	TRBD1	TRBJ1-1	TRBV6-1	TGTGCCAGCACCGGGACAGTGGCCACTGAAGCTTTCTTT	CASTGTVATEAFF
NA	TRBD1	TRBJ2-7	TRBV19	TGTGCCAGTAGTATTGTGGGACAGGGATTATACGAGCAGTACTTC	CASSIVGQGLYEQYF
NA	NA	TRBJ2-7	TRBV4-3	TGCGCCAGCAGCCAAGATTCCGCTACCTACGAGCAGTACTTC	CASSQDSATYEQYF
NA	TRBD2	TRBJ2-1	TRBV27	TGTGCCAGCAGTTTATCGAAACTAGCGGTGACGCCTGATGAGCAGTTCTTC	CASSLSKLAVTPDEQFF